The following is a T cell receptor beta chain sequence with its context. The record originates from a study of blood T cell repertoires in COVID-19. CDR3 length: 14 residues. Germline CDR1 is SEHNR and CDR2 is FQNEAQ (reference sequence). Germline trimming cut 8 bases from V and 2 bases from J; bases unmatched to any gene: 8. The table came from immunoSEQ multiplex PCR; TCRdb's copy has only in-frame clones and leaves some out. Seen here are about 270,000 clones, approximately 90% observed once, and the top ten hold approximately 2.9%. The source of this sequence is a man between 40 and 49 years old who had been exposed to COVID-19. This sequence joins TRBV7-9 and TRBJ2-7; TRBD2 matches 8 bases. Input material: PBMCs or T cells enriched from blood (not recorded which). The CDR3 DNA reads TGTGCCAGCTCTTTAGCGGGATTAACCTACGAGCAGTACTTC. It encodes CASSLAGLTYEQYF.